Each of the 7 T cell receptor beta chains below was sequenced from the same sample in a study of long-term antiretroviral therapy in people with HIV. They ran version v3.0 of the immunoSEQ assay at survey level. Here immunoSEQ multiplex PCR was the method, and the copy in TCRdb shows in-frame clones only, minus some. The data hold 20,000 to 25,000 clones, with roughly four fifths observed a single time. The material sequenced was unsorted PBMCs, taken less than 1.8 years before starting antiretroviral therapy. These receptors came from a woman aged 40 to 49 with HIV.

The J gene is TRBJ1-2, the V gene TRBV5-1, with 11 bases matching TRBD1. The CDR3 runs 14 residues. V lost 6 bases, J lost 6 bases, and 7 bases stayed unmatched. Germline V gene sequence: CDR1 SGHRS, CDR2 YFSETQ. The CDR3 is CASTGTGGLDGYTF. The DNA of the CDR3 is TGCGCCAGCACCGGGACAGGGGGACTAGATGGCTACACCTTC.

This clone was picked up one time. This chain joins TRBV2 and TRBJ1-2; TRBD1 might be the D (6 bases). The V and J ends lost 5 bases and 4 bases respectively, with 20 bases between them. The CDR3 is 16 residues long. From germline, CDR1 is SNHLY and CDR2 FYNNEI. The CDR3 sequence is CASSPPGAGIAYGYTF. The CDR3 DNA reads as TGTGCCAGCAGTCCACCAGGGGCCGGTATCGCCTATGGCTACACCTTC.

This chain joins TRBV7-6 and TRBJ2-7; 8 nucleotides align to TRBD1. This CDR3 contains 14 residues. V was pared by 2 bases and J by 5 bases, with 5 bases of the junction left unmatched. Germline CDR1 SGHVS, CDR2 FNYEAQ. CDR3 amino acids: CASSLRQGAHEQYF. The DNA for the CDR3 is TGTGCCAGCAGCTTACGGCAGGGGGCCCACGAGCAGTACTTC.

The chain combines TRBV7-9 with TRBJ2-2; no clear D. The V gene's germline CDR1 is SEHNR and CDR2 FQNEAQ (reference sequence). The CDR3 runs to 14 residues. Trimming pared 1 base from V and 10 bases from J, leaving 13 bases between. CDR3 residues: CASSLVGTPEELFF. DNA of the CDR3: TGTGCCAGCAGCTTAGTCGGTACCCCCGAGGAGCTGTTTTTT.

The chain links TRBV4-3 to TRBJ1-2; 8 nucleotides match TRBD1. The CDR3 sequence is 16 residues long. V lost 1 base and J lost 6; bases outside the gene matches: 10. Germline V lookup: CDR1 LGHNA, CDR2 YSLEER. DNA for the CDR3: TGCGCCAGCAGCCAAGGCCGCGGACAGGGAGGGGATGGCTACACCTTC. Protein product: CASSQGRGQGGDGYTF.

The CDR3 region has the DNA TGTGCCAGTAGTAAAGGCCTCGGGGAGACCCAGTACTTC. As protein: CASSKGLGETQYF. This sequence joins TRBV19 and TRBJ2-5; D call uncertain. This CDR3 is 13 amino acids long. Germline CDR1 LNHDA, CDR2 SQIVND (reference sequence). V lost 4 bases and J lost 5, with 11 bases in between.

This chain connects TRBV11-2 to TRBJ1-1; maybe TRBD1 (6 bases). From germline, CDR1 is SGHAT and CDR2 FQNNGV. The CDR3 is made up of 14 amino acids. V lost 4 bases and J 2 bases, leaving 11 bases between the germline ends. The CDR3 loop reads CASSSTGINTEAFF. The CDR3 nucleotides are TGTGCCAGCAGCTCAACAGGGATTAACACTGAAGCTTTCTTT.